This T cell receptor beta chain came from a study of CD8 T cells in cerebrospinal fluid in Alzheimer's disease. In the study overall: Two single-cell methods, plate-based nested PCR and droplet-based sequencing, assessed CSF clonal expansion. Study-level points and caveats: Versus healthy subjects, Alzheimer's patients more often had clones of at least 3%.

Profiling of CSF cells used 10X single-cell V(D)J plus 5' expression. TCRdb reanalyzed the 10x single-cell sequencing reads and collapses them to one entry per CDR3 protein, without DNA. Its table records 1,500 to 2,000 distinct CDR3 sequences. Confirmation of patient neurodegeneration relied on biomarkers such as neurofilament, amyloid-beta and tau. The length of the CDR3 is 15 residues. Germline loops: CDR1 SGHVS, CDR2 FQNEAQ. By frequency, this clonotype is large (0.1 to 1%). Its antigen is currently unknown. The source of this sequence is a human donor with mild cognitive impairment. This chain connects TRBV7-8 to TRBJ2-3. Material: cerebrospinal fluid. The CDR3 protein is CASTLGWQNTDTQYF. Complete variable domain (other parts from reference TRBV7-8 and TRBJ2-3): GAGVSQSPRYKVAKRGQDVALRCDPISGHVSLFWYQQALGQGPEFLTYFQNEAQLDKSGLPSDRFFAERPEGSVSTLKIQRTQQEDSAVYLCASTLGWQNTDTQYFGPGTRLTVL.